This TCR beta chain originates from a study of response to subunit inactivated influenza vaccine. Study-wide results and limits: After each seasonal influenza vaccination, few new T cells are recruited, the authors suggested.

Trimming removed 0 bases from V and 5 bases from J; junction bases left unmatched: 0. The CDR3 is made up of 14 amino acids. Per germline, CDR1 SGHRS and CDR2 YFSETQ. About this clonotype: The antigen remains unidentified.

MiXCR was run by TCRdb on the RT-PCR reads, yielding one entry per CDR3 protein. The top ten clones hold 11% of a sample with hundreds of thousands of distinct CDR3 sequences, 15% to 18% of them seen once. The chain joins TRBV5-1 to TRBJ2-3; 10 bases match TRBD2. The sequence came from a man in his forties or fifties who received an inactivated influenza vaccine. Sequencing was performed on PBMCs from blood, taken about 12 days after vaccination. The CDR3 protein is CASSLGTSGDTQYF. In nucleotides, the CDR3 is TGCGCCAGCAGCTTGGGGACTAGCGGAGATACGCAGTATTTT. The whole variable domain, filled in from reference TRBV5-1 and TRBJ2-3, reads KAGVTQTPRYLIKTRGQQVTLSCSPISGHRSVSWYQQTPGQGLQFLFEYFSETQRNKGNFPGRFSGRQFSNSRSEMNVSTLELGDSALYLCASSLGTSGDTQYFGPGTRLTVL.